Reported below is one TCR beta chain. This specimen belongs to a study of T cell responses to AZD1222 COVID-19 vaccine. Study in general: Analysis merged second doses at about 4 or about 12 weeks.

CDR3 length: 18 residues. CDR1 SGHTA and CDR2 FQGNSA come from the germline V gene. V lost 5 bases, J lost 5 bases, and 18 bases stayed unmatched. Profiling relied on immunoSEQ multiplex PCR, and the TCRdb table lists in-frame clones only, not all of them. The data hold around 94,000 clones, with roughly 89% observed a single time. The chain carries TRBV7-2 and TRBJ2-1; 7 positions match TRBD2. The clonotype originates from an adult in good health. The sample was peripheral blood, taken on day 0 of AZD1222 vaccination. CDR3 coding DNA: TGTGCCAGCAGCGCAACGAGCCTAGCGGCGATGATTGACAATGAGCAGTTCTTC. This encodes CASSATSLAAMIDNEQFF.